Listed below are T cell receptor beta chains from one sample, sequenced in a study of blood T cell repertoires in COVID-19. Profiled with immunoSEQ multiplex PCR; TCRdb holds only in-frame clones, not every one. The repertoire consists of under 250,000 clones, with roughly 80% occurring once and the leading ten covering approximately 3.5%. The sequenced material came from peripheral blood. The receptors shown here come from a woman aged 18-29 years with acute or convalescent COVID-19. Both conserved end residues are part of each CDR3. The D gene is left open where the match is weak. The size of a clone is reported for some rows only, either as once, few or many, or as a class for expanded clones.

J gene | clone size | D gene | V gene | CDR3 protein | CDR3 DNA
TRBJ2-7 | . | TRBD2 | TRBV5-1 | CASSSSSGSGYEQYF | TGCGCCAGCAGCTCCTCAAGCGGGAGTGGGTACGAGCAGTACTTC
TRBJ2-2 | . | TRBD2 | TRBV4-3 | CASSRLASGTGELFF | TGCGCCAGCAGCCGGCTGGCTAGCGGCACCGGGGAGCTGTTTTTT
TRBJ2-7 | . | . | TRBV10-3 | CAISDNHGRGPEQYF | TGTGCCATCAGTGATAACCACGGGCGGGGGCCCGAGCAGTACTTC
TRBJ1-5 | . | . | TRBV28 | CAATRDSNQPQHF | TGTGCCGCCACGCGTGATAGCAATCAGCCCCAGCATTTT
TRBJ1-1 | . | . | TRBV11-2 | CASSSGGDRLKAFF | TGTGCCAGCAGCTCCGGGGGGGATCGCTTAAAAGCCTTCTTT
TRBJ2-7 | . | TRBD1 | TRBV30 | CAWRGQGAYEQYF | TGTGCCTGGAGGGGACAGGGGGCGTACGAGCAGTACTTC
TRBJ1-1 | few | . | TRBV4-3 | CASSQDRGAVTEAFF | TGCGCCAGCAGCCAAGACCGGGGGGCAGTCACTGAAGCTTTCTTT
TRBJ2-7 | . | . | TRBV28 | CASSESGGSSYEQYF | TGTGCCAGCAGCGAATCGGGTGGATCCTCCTACGAGCAGTACTTC
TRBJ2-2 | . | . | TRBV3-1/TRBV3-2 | CASSQGGDTGELFF | TGTGCCAGCAGCCAAGGGGGGGACACCGGGGAGCTGTTTTTT
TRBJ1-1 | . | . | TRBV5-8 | CASSLGFGGTEAFF | TGTGCCAGCAGCTTGGGATTCGGGGGGACTGAAGCTTTCTTT
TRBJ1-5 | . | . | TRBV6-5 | CASSPTGLAQHF | TGTGCCAGCAGCCCAACAGGTCTAGCCCAGCATTTT
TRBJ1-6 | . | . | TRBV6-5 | CASSYSGTWGGSPLHF | TGTGCCAGCAGTTACTCGGGGACTTGGGGGGGATCACCCCTCCACTTT
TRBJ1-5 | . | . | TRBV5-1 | CASSLSLNQPQHF | TGCGCCAGCAGCTTGTCCTTAAATCAGCCCCAGCATTTT
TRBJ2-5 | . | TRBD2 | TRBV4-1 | CASSPGTSGFETQYF | TGCGCCAGCAGCCCCGGGACTAGCGGGTTTGAGACCCAGTACTTC
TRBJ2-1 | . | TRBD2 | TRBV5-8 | CASSRPGTSSNEQFF | TGTGCCAGCAGCAGACCCGGGACTAGTAGCAATGAGCAGTTCTTC
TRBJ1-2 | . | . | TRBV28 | CASTPTGSYGYTF | TGTGCCAGCACCCCTACAGGATCCTATGGCTACACCTTC
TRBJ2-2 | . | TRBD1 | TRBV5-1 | CASSNPGTGGSGELFF | TGCGCCAGCAGCAATCCCGGGACAGGGGGGTCCGGGGAGCTGTTTTTT
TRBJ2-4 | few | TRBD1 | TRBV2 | CASRGTEGSNIQYF | TGTGCCAGCAGGGGGACAGAGGGTTCGAACATTCAGTACTTC
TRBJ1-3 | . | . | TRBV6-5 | CASRGGSGNTIYF | TGTGCCAGCAGGGGGGGCTCTGGAAACACCATATATTTT
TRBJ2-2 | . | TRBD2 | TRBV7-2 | CASSLGGLAGRTGELFF | TGTGCCAGCAGCTTAGGGGGACTAGCAGGACGGACCGGGGAGCTGTTTTTT
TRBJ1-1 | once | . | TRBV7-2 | CASSFKQGISEAFF | TGTGCCAGCAGCTTCAAACAGGGTATATCTGAAGCTTTCTTT
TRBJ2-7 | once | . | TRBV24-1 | CATSDSLDYEQYF | TGTGCCACCAGTGATAGTTTAGACTACGAGCAGTACTTC
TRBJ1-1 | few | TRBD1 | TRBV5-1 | CASSLVTGGELNTEAFF | TGCGCCAGCAGCTTGGTGACAGGGGGCGAGTTGAACACTGAAGCTTTCTTT
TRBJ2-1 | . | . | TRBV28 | CASSLATASYNEQFF | TGTGCCAGCAGTCTGGCGACAGCCTCCTACAATGAGCAGTTCTTC
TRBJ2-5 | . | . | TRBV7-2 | CASSRSSVIGTQYF | TGTGCCAGCAGCCGTAGTAGTGTAATCGGGACCCAGTACTTC
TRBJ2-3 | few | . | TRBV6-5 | CASSYPSTDTQYF | TGTGCCAGCAGTTACCCGAGCACAGATACGCAGTATTTT
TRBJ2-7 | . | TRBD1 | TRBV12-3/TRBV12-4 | CASSWTGAYEQYF | TGTGCCAGCAGTTGGACAGGGGCCTACGAGCAGTACTTC
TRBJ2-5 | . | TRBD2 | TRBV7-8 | CASSWGTSLETQYF | TGTGCCAGCAGCTGGGGGACTAGCTTGGAGACCCAGTACTTC
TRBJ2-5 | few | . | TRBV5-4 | CASSLVPSLAGWETQYF | TGTGCCAGCAGCTTGGTACCTAGCCTGGCGGGGTGGGAGACCCAGTACTTC
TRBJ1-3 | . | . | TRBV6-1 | CASSEDAGGGGNTIYF | TGTGCCAGCAGTGAAGATGCGGGGGGGGGAGGAAACACCATATATTTT
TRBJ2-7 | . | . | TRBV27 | CASSSVFSDEQYF | TGTGCCAGCAGCTCCGTATTTTCGGACGAGCAGTACTTC
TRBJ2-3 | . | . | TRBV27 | CASSLTISTDTQYF | TGTGCCAGCAGTTTAACAATCAGCACAGATACGCAGTATTTT
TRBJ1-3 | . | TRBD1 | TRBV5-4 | CASSPGDRVSGNTIYF | TGTGCCAGCAGCCCCGGGGACAGAGTATCTGGAAACACCATATATTTT
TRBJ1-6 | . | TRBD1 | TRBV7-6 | CASSQKGDSYNSPLHF | TGTGCCAGCAGCCAAAAAGGGGACAGCTATAATTCACCCCTCCACTTT
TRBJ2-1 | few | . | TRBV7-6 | CASSLGEPSYNEQFF | TGTGCCAGCAGCTTAGGGGAGCCTTCCTACAATGAGCAGTTCTTC
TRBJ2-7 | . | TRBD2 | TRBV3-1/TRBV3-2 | CASSQDPREGFYEQYF | TGTGCCAGCAGCCAAGATCCCCGGGAGGGATTCTACGAGCAGTACTTC
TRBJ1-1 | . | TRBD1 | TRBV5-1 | CASSLQPGQRNTEAFF | TGCGCCAGCAGCTTACAACCGGGACAGAGGAACACTGAAGCTTTCTTT
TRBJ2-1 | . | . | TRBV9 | CASSVSSGYNEQFF | TGTGCCAGCAGCGTCTCGAGCGGCTACAATGAGCAGTTCTTC
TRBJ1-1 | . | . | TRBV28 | CASSKGPEDRAFF | TGTGCCAGCAGTAAGGGGCCCGAAGATCGAGCTTTCTTT
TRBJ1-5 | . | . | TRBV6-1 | CAGAGGGVQPQHF | TGTGCCGGCGCCGGGGGGGGTGTTCAGCCCCAGCATTTT
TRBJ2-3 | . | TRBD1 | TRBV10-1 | CASSDGQGNTDTQYF | TGCGCCAGCAGCGATGGACAGGGTAACACAGATACGCAGTATTTT
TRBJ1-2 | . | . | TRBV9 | CASSVGAGYTF | TGTGCCAGCAGCGTAGGGGCGGGCTACACCTTC
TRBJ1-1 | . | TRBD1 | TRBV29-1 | CSVEGWTGMNTEAFF | TGCAGCGTTGAAGGGTGGACAGGGATGAACACTGAAGCTTTCTTT
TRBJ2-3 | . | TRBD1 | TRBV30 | CAWSRTGITDTQYF | TGTGCCTGGAGTCGGACAGGGATCACAGATACGCAGTATTTT
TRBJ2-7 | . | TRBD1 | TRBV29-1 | CSVGQGGSEQYF | TGCAGCGTCGGACAGGGGGGGTCCGAGCAGTACTTC
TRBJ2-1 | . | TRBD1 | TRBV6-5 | CASSYLGQGRSNEQFF | TGTGCCAGCAGTTACTTAGGACAGGGGAGGAGCAATGAGCAGTTCTTC
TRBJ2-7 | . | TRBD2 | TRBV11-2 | CASSWGAGLAGVEQYF | TGTGCCAGCAGCTGGGGAGCGGGACTAGCGGGAGTTGAGCAGTACTTC
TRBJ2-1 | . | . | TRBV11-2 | CASSLDLAGKGWEQFF | TGTGCCAGCAGCTTAGATCTCGCGGGAAAGGGGTGGGAGCAGTTCTTC
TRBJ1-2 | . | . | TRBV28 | CASRGDGGYTF | TGTGCCAGCAGGGGAGACGGTGGCTACACCTTC
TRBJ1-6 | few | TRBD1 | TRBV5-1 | CASSPSGTGFYSPLHF | TGCGCCAGCAGCCCCTCCGGGACAGGGTTTTATTCACCCCTCCACTTT
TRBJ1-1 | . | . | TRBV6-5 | CASSYRVTGSSTEAFF | TGTGCCAGCAGTTACCGCGTAACAGGGTCCAGCACTGAAGCTTTCTTT
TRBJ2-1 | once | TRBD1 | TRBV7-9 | CASSLRTGGAYNEQFF | TGTGCCAGCAGCTTGAGGACAGGGGGGGCCTACAATGAGCAGTTCTTC
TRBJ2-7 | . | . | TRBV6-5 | CASSSRLLYEQYF | TGTGCCAGCAGTTCCCGCCTATTGTACGAGCAGTACTTC
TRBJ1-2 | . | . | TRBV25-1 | CASSSPRRGGHYGYTF | TGTGCCAGCAGTTCCCCCCGGCGGGGGGGGCACTATGGCTACACCTTC
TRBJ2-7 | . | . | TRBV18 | CASSPEGVDNEQYF | TGTGCCAGCTCACCCGAGGGGGTGGATAACGAGCAGTACTTC
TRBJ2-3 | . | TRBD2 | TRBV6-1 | CASSEALLAGGITDTQYF | TGTGCCAGCAGTGAAGCGCTTCTAGCGGGAGGAATCACAGATACGCAGTATTTT
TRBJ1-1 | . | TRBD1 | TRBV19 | CASSRRTGSMNTEAFF | TGTGCCAGTAGTAGAAGGACAGGAAGCATGAACACTGAAGCTTTCTTT
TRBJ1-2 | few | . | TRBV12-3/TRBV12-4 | CASSFGADYGYTF | TGTGCCAGCAGTTTTGGGGCAGATTATGGCTACACCTTC